This TCR beta chain was recovered during a study of OX40 agonist ivuxolimab in advanced cancers. In terms of the full investigation: The costimulatory receptor OX40 (CD134) was targeted by ivuxolimab, a fully human IgG2 agonistic monoclonal antibody. Partial responses occurred in three dose-escalation patients, of whom one had hepatocellular carcinoma and two had cutaneous melanoma. Intravenous ivuxolimab was administered to patients every 2 weeks at six dose levels: 0.01, 0.1, 0.3, 1.5, 3 and 10 mg/kg. The point of sequencing TCRbeta in the periphery was to test whether ivuxolimab changed TCR sequence diversity and drove clonal T-cell expansion. Patients were allowed to have had prior anti-PD-1, anti-PD-L1 or anti-CTLA-4 therapy, and around 43% of the dose-escalation patients had been treated with checkpoint inhibitors. The paper covers the monotherapy dose-escalation part of the phase I ivuxolimab trial, which included N ≈ 52 patients. In the dose-escalation cohort, 82.7% of patients were male, and the mean age was approximately 60 years, with a range of about 23 to 90. Of the roughly 52 dose-escalation patients, hepatocellular carcinoma was present in about 20, melanoma in around 15, renal cell carcinoma in 9 and head and neck cancer in 9.

To sequence the TCRbeta CDR3 region, genomic DNA was isolated from the sorted cells. TCRbeta CDR3 regions were sequenced using the immunoSEQ Assay. The table was pulled from immuneACCESS by TCRdb, which kept in-frame rearrangements only. Such tables lose some clones; where checked, under half of the loss comes from unresolved V genes, and the rest has no known cause. The sample contains tens of thousands of clones, about four fifths of them found a single time. Of the sample, roughly 2.1% is held by the ten largest clones. Based on the germline V gene (reference sequence), the CDR1 and CDR2 sequences are WNHNN and SYGVQD. The CDR3 spans 13 residues, from the cysteine through the phenylalanine. Solely the CDR3 DNA is kept, with 39 bases framed from the first base. Compared with germline, V lacks 5 bases and J lacks 6 bases; bases without a gene match: 7. Results and caveats for the whole study, not just this receptor: In the 0.1-3.0 mg/kg groups, partial responders had among the lowest normalized peripheral clonal expansion, particularly in CD8+ T cells. After ivuxolimab, more expanded clones were found on average in CD8+ T cells than in CD4+ T cells. Clonal expansion of both CD4+ and CD8+ blood T cells was observed from baseline to week 6 at doses 0.1 to 3.0 mg/kg. Low levels of normalized T-cell clonal expansion were also seen in some patients who did not respond. The antigen specificity of the clonally expanded peripheral T cells was not determined.

The trial excluded patients who had a history of autoimmune disease or who were on systemic immunosuppression. In every dose cohort, peripheral blood was drawn for TCR sequencing at baseline, cycle 4 day 1, and cycle 7 day 1. Samples were obtained from an open-label, multicenter, first-in-human phase I dose-escalation trial of ivuxolimab. The trial enrolled adults with locally advanced or metastatic head and neck squamous cell, hepatocellular, melanoma or renal cell carcinoma. Before TCR sequencing, CD4+ T cells and CD8+ T cells from peripheral blood were sorted into separate populations. Notes on this clone: The target of this receptor is not known. The input lacks base qualities; no much larger clone sits a single base away.

The rearrangement combines TRBV10-1 with TRBJ2-7; TRBD1 aligns with 7 central bases. The sample consisted of CD4+ or CD8+ T cells sorted from blood, taken in a trial of the OX40 agonist ivuxolimab. The clonotype was recovered from an adult with an advanced solid tumor such as melanoma, head and neck, liver or kidney cancer. The CDR3 sequence is CASSLLGQSEQYF. The DNA is TGCGCCAGCAGTTTACTGGGACAGTCCGAGCAGTACTTC.